This T cell receptor beta chain stems from a study of T cells in Graves' hyperthyroidism and ophthalmopathy. The TCR beta CDR3 regions underwent amplification using RNA transcripts as the source. First-round RT-PCR targeting the TCR CDR3 was performed with the HTBI primer set. TCRdb used MiXCR to reprocess the multiplex PCR reads, holding one entry per CDR3 protein. The sample carries under 300,000 distinct CDR3 sequences, 22% recorded once. The specimen was blood. The TCR was taken from a man younger than 40 with Graves' ophthalmopathy.

In DNA, the CDR3 is TGTGCCAGCAGTCGTGAAGGACGGAACAATGAGCAGTTCTTC. Translation gives CASSREGRNNEQFF. The gene calls are TRBV7-9 and TRBJ2-1; no firm D call. This CDR3 comprises 14 residues. The V gene's germline CDR1 is SEHNR and CDR2 FQNEAQ (reference sequence). Trimming shortened V by 6 bases and J by 5 bases, and 14 bases separated the two germline ends.